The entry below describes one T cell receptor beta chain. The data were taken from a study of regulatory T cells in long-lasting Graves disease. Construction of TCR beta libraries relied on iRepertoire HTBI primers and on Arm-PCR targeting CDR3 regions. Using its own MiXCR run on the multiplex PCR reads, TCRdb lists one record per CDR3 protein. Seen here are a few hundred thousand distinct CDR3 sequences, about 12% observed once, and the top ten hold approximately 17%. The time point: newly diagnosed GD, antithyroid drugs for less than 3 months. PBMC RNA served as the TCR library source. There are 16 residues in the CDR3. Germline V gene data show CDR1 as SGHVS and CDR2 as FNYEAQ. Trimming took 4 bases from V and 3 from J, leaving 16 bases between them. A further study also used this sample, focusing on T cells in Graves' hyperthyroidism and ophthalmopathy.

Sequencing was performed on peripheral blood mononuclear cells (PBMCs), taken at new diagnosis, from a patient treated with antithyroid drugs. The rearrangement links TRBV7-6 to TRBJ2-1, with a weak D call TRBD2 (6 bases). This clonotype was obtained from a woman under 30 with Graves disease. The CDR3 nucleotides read TGTGCCAGCAGCTCCCTATCCCTGGACTACTACAATGAGCAGTTCTTC. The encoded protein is CASSSLSLDYYNEQFF.